A selection of T cell receptor beta chains follows, all from one sample in a study of long-term antiretroviral therapy in people with HIV. Method: immunoSEQ multiplex PCR; TCRdb's copy keeps in-frame clones and lacks some. The sample lists approximately 10,000 clones, under 80% seen once, with under 20% in the top ten. Sample: unsorted PBMCs, taken at the start of antiretroviral therapy, before treatment. Receptor source: a man aged 30 to 45 with HIV. CDR3s include the opening cysteine and the closing phenylalanine or tryptophan. The D gene is left open where the match is weak. Size is stated for part of the rows, as once, few or many counts, or as a class when the clone is expanded.

clone_size d_call j_call v_call cdr3_nt cdr3_aa
once . TRBJ2-1 TRBV5-1 TGCGCCAGCAGCCCTTTCGGACAGAGCTCCTACAATGAGCAGTTCTTC CASSPFGQSSYNEQFF
. TRBD1 TRBJ2-5 TRBV5-6 TGTGCCAGCAGCTTGCAGGGGGTTTTCGAGACCCAGTACTTC CASSLQGVFETQYF
few . TRBJ2-1 TRBV15 TGTGCCACCAGCAGAGGACAGGAGTCTTACAATGAGCAGTTCTTC CATSRGQESYNEQFF
. . TRBJ2-2 TRBV29-1 TGCAGCGTTGTTCCCCCCGGGACCACCGGGGAGCTGTTTTTT CSVVPPGTTGELFF
. . TRBJ2-7 TRBV5-5 TGTGCCAGCAGCTTGGTTCGGGAGCGAGATGGGGAGCAGTACTTC CASSLVRERDGEQYF
. . TRBJ1-1 TRBV18 TGTGCCAGCTCACCATGGGACACTGAAGCTTTCTTT CASSPWDTEAFF
. . TRBJ1-4 TRBV7-8 TGTGCCAGCAGCTCTCGGGCAACGGCTAATGAAAAACTGTTTTTT CASSSRATANEKLFF
. . TRBJ2-5 TRBV6-5 TGTGCCAGCAAAGGATTTCAAGAGACCCAGTACTTC CASKGFQETQYF
. . TRBJ2-3 TRBV5-1 TGCGCCAGCAGCCCCGGCCAGGGCACAGATACGCAGTATTTT CASSPGQGTDTQYF
. . TRBJ2-5 TRBV5-6 TGTGCCAGCAGCCCCAGTTACATCCGACAAGAGACCCAGTACTTC CASSPSYIRQETQYF
. TRBD1 TRBJ2-3 TRBV7-6 TGTGCCAGCAGCCCCGGGACAGGGCTGATAGATACGCAGTATTTT CASSPGTGLIDTQYF
. . TRBJ2-7 TRBV7-2 TGTGCCAGCAGCCCGAGCTCCTACGAGCAGTACTTC CASSPSSYEQYF
. . TRBJ1-2 TRBV19 TGTGCCAGTAGTATCAAGGAGAACTATGGCTACACCTTC CASSIKENYGYTF
. TRBD2 TRBJ2-1 TRBV5-1 TGCGCCAGCAGCTTGTCGGGGAGGGATATAAATGAGCAGTTCTTC CASSLSGRDINEQFF
medium-sized TRBD2 TRBJ2-2 TRBV19 TGTGCCAGTAGAACTAGCGGGGACACCGGGGAGCTGTTTTTT CASRTSGDTGELFF
. . TRBJ1-1 TRBV4-2 TGTGCCAGCAGCCAGCAGGGAACACAAGCTTTCTTT CASSQQGTQAFF
. TRBD1 TRBJ1-1 TRBV16 TGTGCCAGCAGAACTCCGGGACAGGAGAACACTGAAGCTTTCTTT CASRTPGQENTEAFF
. TRBD2 TRBJ2-1 TRBV10-2 TGCGCCAGCAGTGATAGTGGGACTATTAACAATGAGCAGTTCTTC CASSDSGTINNEQFF
. TRBD2 TRBJ2-1 TRBV11-1 TGTGCCAGCAGCTCGCCCGCAGCGGGAGGTAACAATGAGCAGTTCTTC CASSSPAAGGNNEQFF
few TRBD2 TRBJ2-3 TRBV29-1 TGCAGCGTTGAGGCGTTAGCGGGAGACCCGCAGTATTTT CSVEALAGDPQYF
medium-sized . TRBJ2-1 TRBV5-8 TGTGCCAGCAGCTGGCGGGGTAACTCCTACAATGAGCAGTTCTTC CASSWRGNSYNEQFF
. . TRBJ2-7 TRBV7-9 TGTGCCAGCAGCTTAGATCGGGCAGGGCAGTCCTACGAGCAGTACTTC CASSLDRAGQSYEQYF
. . TRBJ2-7 TRBV5-1 TGCGCCAGCAGCTTTAGACAGTTCCCCTCCTACGAGCAGTACTTC CASSFRQFPSYEQYF
few . TRBJ1-5 TRBV19 TGTGCCAGTAGTCCCCAACGAGGACCGGGCTATAGCAATCAGCCCCAGCATTTT CASSPQRGPGYSNQPQHF
. . TRBJ2-7 TRBV15 TGTGCCACCGCCATGCCCAAGGGCGAGCAGTACTTC CATAMPKGEQYF
. . TRBJ2-1 TRBV13 TGTGCCAGCAGCATAGACGCTCGGGGGGAGCAGTTCTTC CASSIDARGEQFF
. TRBD2 TRBJ2-3 TRBV6-1 TGTGCCAGCAGTGAAGCAGGACTAGCGTTAGATACGCAGTATTTT CASSEAGLALDTQYF
. TRBD2 TRBJ2-1 TRBV5-1 TGCGCCAGCAGCGTAGCGGGAGGCCTCGGGGAGCAGTTCTTC CASSVAGGLGEQFF
. TRBD2 TRBJ2-7 TRBV4-2 TGTGCCAGCAGCTTTAGCGGGGGCCCATCCTACGAGCAGTACTTC CASSFSGGPSYEQYF
. . TRBJ2-5 TRBV5-5 TGTGCCAGCAGCAGGGACTTCTCAGAGACCCAGTACTTC CASSRDFSETQYF
. . TRBJ2-7 TRBV9 TGTGCCAGCAGCCTAGGGAGAGGATCCTACGAGCAGTACTTC CASSLGRGSYEQYF
. TRBD2 TRBJ2-7 TRBV7-8 TGTGCCAGCAGCTTAGCCGCGGGAGGTACGTTCTACGAGCAGTACTTC CASSLAAGGTFYEQYF
. TRBD1 TRBJ2-4 TRBV7-9 TGTGCCAGCAGCCCCACCGGACAGGGGGCTGACATTCAGTACTTC CASSPTGQGADIQYF
. TRBD2 TRBJ2-7 TRBV9 TGTGCCAGCAGCGCAGGACTAGCGGGAGGGCCTGGTTACGAGCAGTACTTC CASSAGLAGGPGYEQYF
few . TRBJ2-7 TRBV6-1 TGTGCCAGCAATACGAAGAGATCCTACGAGCAGTACTTC CASNTKRSYEQYF
. . TRBJ2-1 TRBV30 TGTGCCTGGAGTCTGTCCTGGTGGGTTGAGCAGTTCTTC CAWSLSWWVEQFF
. . TRBJ2-5 TRBV6-5 TGTGCCACCTCGGTGAGGGGACGTGGGGAGACCCAGTACTTC CATSVRGRGETQYF
. . TRBJ2-3 TRBV27 TGTGCCAGCGGAATGAGCACAGATACGCAGTATTTT CASGMSTDTQYF
. . TRBJ2-1 TRBV10-3 TGTGCCATCAGTGATTATGGCTATGAGCAGTTCTTC CAISDYGYEQFF
. . TRBJ1-1 TRBV6-1 TGTGCCAGCACCGAACTGGAGGAAGCTTTCTTT CASTELEEAFF
once TRBD2 TRBJ2-5 TRBV5-1 TGCGCCAGCAGCTATTCGCTGACTAGCGGGGAAGAGACCCAGTACTTC CASSYSLTSGEETQYF
. . TRBJ1-6 TRBV9 TGTGCCAGCAGCCCCGCCGGGGGCGATTCACCCCTCCACTTT CASSPAGGDSPLHF
. TRBD1 TRBJ1-5 TRBV19 TGTGCCAGCAGATTGACAGGGGGGAATCAGCCCCAGCATTTT CASRLTGGNQPQHF
. . TRBJ1-3 TRBV9 TGTGCCAGCAGCGTGAGTAGTTGGGCAGAACCTGGAAACACCATATATTTT CASSVSSWAEPGNTIYF
. . TRBJ1-5 TRBV9 TGTGCCAGCAGCGCCGGGGGAACGGAGAATCAGCCCCAGCATTTT CASSAGGTENQPQHF
. TRBD1 TRBJ2-7 TRBV27 TGTGCCAGCAGTTCTCGTCTGGGACAGGGGGCCGAGCAGTACTTC CASSSRLGQGAEQYF
. TRBD1 TRBJ2-7 TRBV29-1 TGCAGCGTTGAATTGGGGACAGGCTCCAACGAGCAGTACTTC CSVELGTGSNEQYF
. . TRBJ1-1 TRBV6-5 TGTGCCAGCAGTTTCAACAGTGAAGCTTTCTTT CASSFNSEAFF
. . TRBJ2-7 TRBV5-8 TGTGCCAGCAGCTTGGCCACCCTACAGGGAGGGTACGCCTACGAGCAGTACTTC CASSLATLQGGYAYEQYF
medium-sized TRBD2 TRBJ2-1 TRBV2 TGTGCCAGCAGTGATGGTGCGGGAGTAGGCTACAATGAGCAGTTCTTC CASSDGAGVGYNEQFF
once . TRBJ2-7 TRBV27 TGTGCCAGCAGTTTATCCGGGGCCGCCGTTTCCTACGAGCAGTACTTC CASSLSGAAVSYEQYF
. . TRBJ1-3 TRBV5-1 TGCGCCAGCAGCCTGGACGGGGGCCTCGTGGCTAACACCATATATTTT CASSLDGGLVANTIYF
. TRBD2 TRBJ2-5 TRBV6-5 TGTGCCAGCAGGCTTAGCGGGGGGGCGTTCGAGACCCAGTACTTC CASRLSGGAFETQYF